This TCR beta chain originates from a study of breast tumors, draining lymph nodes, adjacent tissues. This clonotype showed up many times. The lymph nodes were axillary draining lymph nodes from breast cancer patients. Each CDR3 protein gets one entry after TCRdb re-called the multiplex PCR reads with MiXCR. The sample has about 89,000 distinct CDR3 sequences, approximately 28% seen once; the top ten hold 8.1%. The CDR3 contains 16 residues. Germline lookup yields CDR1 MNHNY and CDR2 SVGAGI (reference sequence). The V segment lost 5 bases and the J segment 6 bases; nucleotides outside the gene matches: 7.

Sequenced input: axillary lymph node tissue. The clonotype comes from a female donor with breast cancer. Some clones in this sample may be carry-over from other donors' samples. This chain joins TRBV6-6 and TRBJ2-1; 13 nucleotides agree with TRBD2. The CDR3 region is CASSQGTSGKSNEQFF. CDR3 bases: TGTGCCAGCAGTCAGGGGACTAGCGGGAAAAGCAATGAGCAGTTCTTC.